This T cell receptor (beta chain) was sequenced in a study of beta chain features in type 1 diabetes. Study summary: Over all samples combined, more than 90,000,000 sorted cells were examined. Study-wide points: Patients' naive, central memory and regulatory TCRB repertoires appeared more alike than those of healthy donors. Shortening that was moderate but significant affected the TCRB CDR3s of Type 1 diabetes patients in all four CD4+ subsets.

Per germline, CDR1 MNHEY and CDR2 SMNVEV (reference sequence). This CDR3 has 13 residues. The junction had 4 bases not matched to a gene; V was cut back by 4 bases and J by 7 bases. One heparinised draw of blood, averaging around 100 mL, came from each donor. The sample holds one count of this clone. Its target is unknown. All of the isolated RNA was reverse transcribed, so expressed TCRB transcripts were sequenced. Clones were read by immunoSEQ multiplex PCR, and TCRdb kept only the in-frame ones, dropping some. The sample includes under 55,000 clones, about 40% of them seen just once. The rearrangement links TRBV27 to TRBJ2-1, with TRBD2 matching 7 bases. The sequence derives from a young man with type 1 diabetes. Sequencing input: Tregs from blood. The CDR3 loop is CASSYSRGNEQFF. As DNA, the CDR3 is TGTGCCAGCAGTTACTCGCGGGGGAATGAGCAGTTCTTC.